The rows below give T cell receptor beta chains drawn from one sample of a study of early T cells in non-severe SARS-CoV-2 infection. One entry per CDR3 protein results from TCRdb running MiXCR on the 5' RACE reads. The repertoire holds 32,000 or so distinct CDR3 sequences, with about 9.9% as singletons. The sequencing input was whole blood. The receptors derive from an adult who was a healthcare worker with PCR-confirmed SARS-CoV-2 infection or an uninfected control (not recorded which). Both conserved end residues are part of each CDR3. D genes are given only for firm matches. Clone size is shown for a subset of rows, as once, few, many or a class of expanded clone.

cdr3_aa: CASSLRTGAYNEQFF
cdr3_nt: TGTGCCAGCAGCTTAAGGACAGGGGCCTACAATGAGCAGTTCTTC
v_call: TRBV7-2
clone_size: many
j_call: TRBJ2-1
d_call: TRBD1

cdr3_aa: CASSAPASGYTDTQYF
cdr3_nt: TGTGCCAGCAGCGCCCCGGCTAGCGGTTACACAGATACGCAGTATTTT
v_call: TRBV9
clone_size: many
j_call: TRBJ2-3
d_call: TRBD2

cdr3_aa: CASSLGQGADTQYF
cdr3_nt: TGCGCCAGCAGCTTGGGACAGGGAGCAGATACGCAGTATTTT
v_call: TRBV5-1
clone_size: few
j_call: TRBJ2-3
d_call: TRBD1

cdr3_aa: CASSLTDDTEAFF
cdr3_nt: TGTGCCAGCAGCCTAACGGACGACACTGAAGCTTTCTTT
v_call: TRBV5-6
clone_size: NA
j_call: TRBJ1-1
d_call: NA

cdr3_aa: CASGTGPQRKVNYEQYF
cdr3_nt: TGTGCTAGTGGCACCGGCCCGCAAAGAAAGGTAAACTACGAGCAGTACTTC
v_call: TRBV12-5
clone_size: few
j_call: TRBJ2-7
d_call: NA

cdr3_aa: CATSDLIGDTQYF
cdr3_nt: TGTGCCACCAGTGATTTGATAGGAGATACGCAGTATTTT
v_call: TRBV24-1
clone_size: many
j_call: TRBJ2-3
d_call: NA

cdr3_aa: CASSLELAGDHNEQFF
cdr3_nt: TGTGCCAGCAGCTTGGAGCTGGCGGGGGACCACAATGAGCAGTTCTTC
v_call: TRBV5-6
clone_size: NA
j_call: TRBJ2-1
d_call: TRBD2

cdr3_aa: CASSVDYHYEQYF
cdr3_nt: TGTGCCAGCAGCGTTGACTACCACTACGAGCAGTACTTC
v_call: TRBV6-2/TRBV6-3
clone_size: many
j_call: TRBJ2-7
d_call: NA

cdr3_aa: CAISESGPLGGYTF
cdr3_nt: TGTGCCATCAGTGAGTCTGGCCCCCTGGGAGGCTACACCTTC
v_call: TRBV10-3
clone_size: many
j_call: TRBJ1-2
d_call: NA

cdr3_aa: CASSFHTRSLGNQPQHF
cdr3_nt: TGTGCCAGCAGCTTCCACACTCGATCCCTGGGTAATCAGCCCCAGCATTTT
v_call: TRBV11-3
clone_size: many
j_call: TRBJ1-5
d_call: NA

cdr3_aa: CASSQQGNEQFF
cdr3_nt: TGTGCCAGCTCACAACAAGGTAATGAGCAGTTCTTC
v_call: TRBV18
clone_size: many
j_call: TRBJ2-1
d_call: NA

cdr3_aa: CASSLAGGRQETQYF
cdr3_nt: TGTGCCAGCAGCTTAGCGGGGGGCCGCCAAGAGACCCAGTACTTC
v_call: TRBV7-3
clone_size: many
j_call: TRBJ2-5
d_call: TRBD2

cdr3_aa: CASSLEGNTEAFF
cdr3_nt: TGTGCCAGCAGCTTAGAGGGGAACACTGAAGCTTTCTTT
v_call: TRBV7-8
clone_size: many
j_call: TRBJ1-1
d_call: NA

cdr3_aa: CASAATGPYEQYF
cdr3_nt: TGTGCCAGCGCCGCCACAGGTCCCTACGAGCAGTACTTC
v_call: TRBV3-1
clone_size: many
j_call: TRBJ2-7
d_call: NA

cdr3_aa: CASSSKRTGELFF
cdr3_nt: TGTGCCAGCAGTTCTAAGCGGACCGGGGAGCTGTTTTTT
v_call: TRBV27
clone_size: NA
j_call: TRBJ2-2
d_call: NA

cdr3_aa: CASSLAQGFSGNTIYF
cdr3_nt: TGTGCCAGCAGCTTAGCACAGGGGTTCTCTGGAAACACCATATATTTT
v_call: TRBV7-8
clone_size: many
j_call: TRBJ1-3
d_call: TRBD1

cdr3_aa: CASSYSIRTLRVGNQPQHF
cdr3_nt: TGTGCCAGCAGTTACTCGATTCGAACATTGAGGGTTGGCAATCAGCCCCAGCATTTT
v_call: TRBV6-2/TRBV6-3
clone_size: many
j_call: TRBJ1-5
d_call: NA

cdr3_aa: CATASQGVTYEQYF
cdr3_nt: TGTGCCACAGCCTCACAAGGGGTAACCTACGAGCAGTACTTC
v_call: TRBV27
clone_size: many
j_call: TRBJ2-7
d_call: NA

cdr3_aa: CSVHPGQQETQYF
cdr3_nt: TGCAGCGTTCACCCGGGACAGCAAGAGACCCAGTACTTC
v_call: TRBV29-1
clone_size: NA
j_call: TRBJ2-5
d_call: TRBD1

cdr3_aa: CASTGGTSYNSPLHF
cdr3_nt: TGTGCCAGCACGGGGGGTACCTCCTATAATTCACCCCTCCACTTT
v_call: TRBV6-6
clone_size: many
j_call: TRBJ1-6
d_call: NA

cdr3_aa: CSASRGVLTYNEQFF
cdr3_nt: TGCAGTGCTAGTCGCGGGGTGTTGACCTACAATGAGCAGTTCTTC
v_call: TRBV20-1
clone_size: many
j_call: TRBJ2-1
d_call: NA

cdr3_aa: CASSVGTIPTGEAFF
cdr3_nt: TGTGCCAGCAGCGTTGGAACGATTCCAACAGGTGAAGCTTTCTTT
v_call: TRBV9
clone_size: NA
j_call: TRBJ1-1
d_call: NA

cdr3_aa: CAWSVRGGYTF
cdr3_nt: TGTGCCTGGAGTGTACGAGGGGGCTACACCTTC
v_call: TRBV30
clone_size: NA
j_call: TRBJ1-2
d_call: NA